What follows are 9 T cell receptor beta chains derived from one specimen sequenced in a study of early T cells in non-severe SARS-CoV-2 infection. MiXCR was run by TCRdb on the 5' RACE reads, yielding one entry per CDR3 protein. Of approximately 84,000 distinct CDR3 sequences in the sample, 14% to 15% were seen once. The sample taken for sequencing was whole blood. The receptors come from an adult who was a healthcare worker with PCR-confirmed SARS-CoV-2 infection or an uninfected control (not recorded which).

This clonotype turned up a few times. The chain combines TRBV28 with TRBJ1-1, with 8 bases identical to TRBD1. This CDR3 is 13 amino acids long. Germline V gene data show CDR1 as MDHEN and CDR2 as SYDVKM. J gave up 4 bases and V 5 bases, and 3 bases lay outside the gene matches. The CDR3 sequence: CASSRTGSTEAFF. CDR3 coding DNA: TGTGCCAGCAGTCGGACAGGGTCCACTGAAGCTTTCTTT. The full variable domain, its missing parts supplied by reference TRBV28 and TRBJ1-1, is DVKVTQSSRYLVKRTGEKVFLECVQDMDHENMFWYRQDPGLGLRLIYFSYDVKMKEKGDIPEGYSVSREKKERFSLILESASTNQTSMYLCASSRTGSTEAFFGQGTRLTVV.

This clonotype was seen ten or more times. The chain links TRBV7-9 to TRBJ1-1; 7 nucleotides match TRBD1. This CDR3 contains 13 residues. Trimming took 5 bases from V and 8 from J; bases not matched to a gene: 8. CDR1 SEHNR and CDR2 FQNEAQ come from the germline V gene (reference sequence). The CDR3 reads CASSHGQVVEAFF. DNA of the CDR3: TGTGCCAGCAGCCACGGACAGGTGGTCGAAGCTTTCTTT.

V usage is TRBV5-5 and J usage is TRBJ1-5; 10 bases match TRBD1. Looked up from germline, CDR1 is SGHKS and CDR2 is YYEKEE (reference sequence). The trim removed 6 bases at V and 7 bases at J, leaving 7 bases unmatched. The CDR3 runs 14 residues. The CDR3 sequence: CASTVGQGNQPQHF. The CDR3 DNA follows: TGTGCCAGCACCGTGGGACAGGGGAACCAGCCCCAGCATTTT.

This clonotype has at least ten counts. The chain employs TRBV20-1 and TRBJ2-5, with 8 bases matching TRBD2. The CDR3 covers 15 residues. Germline trimming cut 5 bases from V and 5 bases from J; bases unmatched to any gene: 13. Germline V CDR1 and CDR2: DFQATT, SNEGSKA (reference sequence). CDR3 bases: TGCAGTGCTCCTTCTCTACGGGAGGGCTGGGAGACCCAGTACTTC. It translates to CSAPSLREGWETQYF.

The V and J genes are TRBV29-1 and TRBJ2-1; 7 positions match TRBD2. CDR1 and CDR2 from the germline V gene are SQVTM and ANQGSEA. V lost 3 bases, J lost 2 bases, and 7 bases stayed unmatched. The length of the CDR3 is 15 residues. CDR3 DNA sequence: TGCAGCGTTGATAGGGAGGGAGTTCCCTACAATGAGCAGTTCTTC. Translation: CSVDREGVPYNEQFF.

V is TRBV6-4 and J is TRBJ2-1, with 12 bases lining up with TRBD2. V lost 3 bases and J lost 6; bases outside the gene matches: 3. Germline V gene data show CDR1 as MRHNA and CDR2 as SNTAGT. This CDR3 spans 15 amino acids. The CDR3 DNA reads as TGTGCCAGCAGTGAGCTAGCGGGAGGGGCCAATGAGCAGTTCTTC. Protein product: CASSELAGGANEQFF.

This clonotype showed up just a few times. J is TRBJ2-1 and V is TRBV28; TRBD1 or TRBD2 may be the D gene (5 bases each). CDR3 length: 15 amino acids. Germline V gene data show CDR1 as MDHEN and CDR2 as SYDVKM. Trimming removed 6 bases at V and 3 bases at J, with 15 bases between. The CDR3 DNA follows: TGTGCCAGCAGGCCGGGACGCGACGTCTACAATGAGCAGTTCTTC. This gives the protein CASRPGRDVYNEQFF. Based on the CDR3 plus reference TRBV28 and TRBJ2-1, the full variable domain is DVKVTQSSRYLVKRTGEKVFLECVQDMDHENMFWYRQDPGLGLRLIYFSYDVKMKEKGDIPEGYSVSREKKERFSLILESASTNQTSMYLCASRPGRDVYNEQFFGPGTRLTVL.

The chain uses TRBV5-5 and TRBJ2-5; the D call may be TRBD1 or TRBD2 (5 bases each). With 0 bases removed from V and 2 bases from J, the gap between germline ends came to 8 bases. Germline values: CDR1 SGHKS, CDR2 YYEKEE (reference sequence). The CDR3 has 14 residues. The CDR3 here is CASSLAWGQETQYF. CDR3 sequence (DNA): TGTGCCAGCAGCTTGGCGTGGGGGCAAGAGACCCAGTACTTC.

Many counts were recorded for this clonotype. V and J are TRBV7-9 and TRBJ1-2; D perhaps matches TRBD1 (6 bases). Trimming shortened V by 3 bases and J by 7 bases, and 9 bases separated the two germline ends. CDR1 and CDR2 from the germline V gene are SEHNR and FQNEAQ (reference sequence). The CDR3 covers 12 residues. The CDR3 spells CASSFRGFGYTF. The CDR3 DNA reads TGTGCCAGCAGCTTCAGGGGATTTGGCTACACCTTC. The variable domain in full, completed from reference TRBV7-9 and TRBJ1-2, reads DTGVSQNPRHKITKRGQNVTFRCDPISEHNRLYWYRQTLGQGPEFLTYFQNEAQLEKSRLLSDRFSAERPKGSFSTLEIQRTEQGDSAMYLCASSFRGFGYTFGSGTRLTVV.